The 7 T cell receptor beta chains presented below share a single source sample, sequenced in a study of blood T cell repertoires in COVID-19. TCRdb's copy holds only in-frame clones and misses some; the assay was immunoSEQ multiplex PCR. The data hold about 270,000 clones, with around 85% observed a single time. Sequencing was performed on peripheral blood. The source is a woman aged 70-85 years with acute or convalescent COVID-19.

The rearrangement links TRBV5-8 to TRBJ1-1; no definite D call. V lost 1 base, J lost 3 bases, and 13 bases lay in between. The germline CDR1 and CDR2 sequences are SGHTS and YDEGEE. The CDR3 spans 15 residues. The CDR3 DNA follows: TGTGCCAGCAGCTTGTTTGGCAACCGGGACACTGAAGCTTTCTTT. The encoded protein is CASSLFGNRDTEAFF. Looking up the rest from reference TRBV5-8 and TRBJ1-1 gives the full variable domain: EAGVTQSPTHLIKTRGQQATLRCSPISGHTSVYWYQQALGLGLQFLLWYDEGEERNRGNFPPRFSGRQFPNYSSELNVNALELEDSALYLCASSLFGNRDTEAFFGQGTRLTVV.

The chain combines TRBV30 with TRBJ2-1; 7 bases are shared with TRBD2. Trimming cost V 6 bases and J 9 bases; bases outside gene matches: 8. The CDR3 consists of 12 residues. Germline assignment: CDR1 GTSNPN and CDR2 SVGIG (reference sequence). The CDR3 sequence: CACNGGRGEQFF. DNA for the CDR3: TGTGCCTGTAACGGGGGGAGGGGTGAGCAGTTCTTC.

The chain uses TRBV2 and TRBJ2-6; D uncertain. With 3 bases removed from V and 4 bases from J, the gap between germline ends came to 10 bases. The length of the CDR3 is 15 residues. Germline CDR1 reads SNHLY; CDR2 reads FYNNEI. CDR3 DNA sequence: TGTGCCAGCAGTGACCTCCGGCGGGGGGCCAACGTCCTGACTTTC. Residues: CASSDLRRGANVLTF.

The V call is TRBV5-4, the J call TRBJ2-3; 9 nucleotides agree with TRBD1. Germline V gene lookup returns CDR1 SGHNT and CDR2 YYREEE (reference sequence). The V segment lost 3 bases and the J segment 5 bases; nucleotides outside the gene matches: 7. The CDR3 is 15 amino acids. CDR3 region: CASSSGQGREDTQYF. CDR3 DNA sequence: TGTGCCAGCAGCTCGGGACAGGGTAGGGAAGATACGCAGTATTTT.

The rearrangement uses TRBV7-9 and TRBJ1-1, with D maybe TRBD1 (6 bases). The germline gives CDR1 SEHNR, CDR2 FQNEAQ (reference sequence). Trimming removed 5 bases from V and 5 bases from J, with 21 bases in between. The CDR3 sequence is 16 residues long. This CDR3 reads CASSPQGPGLRTEAFF. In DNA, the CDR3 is TGTGCCAGCAGCCCACAGGGCCCAGGACTTAGAACTGAAGCTTTCTTT.

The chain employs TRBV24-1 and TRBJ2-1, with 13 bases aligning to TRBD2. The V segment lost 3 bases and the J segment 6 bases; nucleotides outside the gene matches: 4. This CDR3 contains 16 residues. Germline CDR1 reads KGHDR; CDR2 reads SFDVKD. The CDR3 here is CATSDPGLAGANEQFF. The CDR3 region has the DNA TGTGCCACCAGTGATCCTGGACTAGCGGGGGCCAATGAGCAGTTCTTC.

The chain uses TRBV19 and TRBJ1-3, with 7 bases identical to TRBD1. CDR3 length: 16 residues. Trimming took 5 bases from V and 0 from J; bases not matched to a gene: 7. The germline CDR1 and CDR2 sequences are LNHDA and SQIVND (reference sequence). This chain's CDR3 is CASSPDRSHSGNTIYF. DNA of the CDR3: TGTGCCAGTAGTCCGGACAGGTCCCACTCTGGAAACACCATATATTTT.